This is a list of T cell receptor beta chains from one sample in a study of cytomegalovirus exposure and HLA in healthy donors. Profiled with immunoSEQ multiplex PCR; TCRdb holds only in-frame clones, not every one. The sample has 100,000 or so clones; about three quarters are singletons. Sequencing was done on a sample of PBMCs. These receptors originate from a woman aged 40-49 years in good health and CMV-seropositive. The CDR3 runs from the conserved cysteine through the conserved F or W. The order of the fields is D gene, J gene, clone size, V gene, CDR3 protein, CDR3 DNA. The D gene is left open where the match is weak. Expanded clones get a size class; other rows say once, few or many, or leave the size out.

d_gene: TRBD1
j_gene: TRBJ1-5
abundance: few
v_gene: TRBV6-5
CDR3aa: CASRQGQNQPQHF
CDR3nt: TGTGCCAGCAGACAGGGACAGAATCAGCCCCAGCATTTT

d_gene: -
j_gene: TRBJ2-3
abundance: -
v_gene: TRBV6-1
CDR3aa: CASSVAGLPDTQYF
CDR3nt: TGTGCCAGCAGTGTGGCAGGGCTGCCAGATACGCAGTATTTT

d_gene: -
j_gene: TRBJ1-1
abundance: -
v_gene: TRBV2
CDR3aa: CASSVSETSMNTEAFF
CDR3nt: TGTGCCAGCAGTGTGTCCGAGACATCTATGAACACTGAAGCTTTCTTT

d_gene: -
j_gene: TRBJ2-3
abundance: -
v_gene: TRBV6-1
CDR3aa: CASSGQPRGTDTQYF
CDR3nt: TGTGCCAGCAGCGGACAGCCAAGGGGCACAGATACGCAGTATTTT

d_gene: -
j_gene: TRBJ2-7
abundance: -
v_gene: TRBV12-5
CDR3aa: CASGLVPANLPLYATLLAYEQYF
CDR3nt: TGTGCTAGTGGTTTGGTACCGGCGAACTTGCCCCTCTACGCTACCTTGTTAGCTTACGAGCAGTACTTC

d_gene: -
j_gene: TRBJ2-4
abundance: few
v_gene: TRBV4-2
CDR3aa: CASSQESGASQYF
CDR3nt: TGTGCCAGCAGCCAAGAATCGGGTGCGAGTCAGTACTTC

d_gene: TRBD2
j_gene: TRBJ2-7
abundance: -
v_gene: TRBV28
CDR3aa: CASSSSSTLAGGPYEQYF
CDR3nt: TGTGCCAGCAGTTCCTCGTCGACACTAGCGGGAGGGCCCTACGAGCAGTACTTC

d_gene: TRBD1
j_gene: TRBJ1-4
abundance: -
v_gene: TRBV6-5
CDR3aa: CASSYGQGYEKLFF
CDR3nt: TGTGCCAGCAGTTACGGACAGGGTTATGAAAAACTGTTTTTT

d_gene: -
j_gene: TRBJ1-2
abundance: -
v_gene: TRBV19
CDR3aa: CASSKFDRNYGYTF
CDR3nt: TGTGCCAGTAGTAAATTTGACAGGAACTATGGCTACACCTTC

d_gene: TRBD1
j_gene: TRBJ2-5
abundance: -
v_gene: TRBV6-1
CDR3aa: CASSDRGDRVKTQYF
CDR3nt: TGTGCCAGCAGTGATCGCGGGGACAGGGTAAAGACCCAGTACTTC

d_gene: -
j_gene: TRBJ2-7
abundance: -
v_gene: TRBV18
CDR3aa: CASSQGQIGAYEQYF
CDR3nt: TGTGCCAGCTCGCAAGGACAGATCGGGGCCTACGAGCAGTACTTC

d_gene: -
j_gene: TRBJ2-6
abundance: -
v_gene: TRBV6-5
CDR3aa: CASSYFGRGANVLTF
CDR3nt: TGTGCCAGCAGTTACTTTGGGAGGGGGGCCAACGTCCTGACTTTC

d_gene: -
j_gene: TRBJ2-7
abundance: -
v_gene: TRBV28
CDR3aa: CASMGRSREKQYF
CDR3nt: TGTGCCAGCATGGGGAGGAGCCGTGAGAAGCAGTACTTC

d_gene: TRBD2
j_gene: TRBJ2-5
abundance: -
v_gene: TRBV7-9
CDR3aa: CASSQNGGETQYF
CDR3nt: TGTGCCAGCAGCCAAAACGGGGGGGAGACCCAGTACTTC

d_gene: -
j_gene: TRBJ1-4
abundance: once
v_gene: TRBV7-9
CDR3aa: CASSTHRPNEKLFF
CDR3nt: TGTGCCAGCAGCACACACAGGCCAAACGAAAAACTGTTTTTT

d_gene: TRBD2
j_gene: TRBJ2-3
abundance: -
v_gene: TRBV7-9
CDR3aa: CASRGGTDTQYF
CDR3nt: TGTGCCAGCCGGGGGGGCACAGATACGCAGTATTTT

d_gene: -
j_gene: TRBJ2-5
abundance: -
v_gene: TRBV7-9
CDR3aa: CASSLVTGLETQYF
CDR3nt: TGTGCCAGCAGCTTAGTAACGGGACTAGAGACCCAGTACTTC

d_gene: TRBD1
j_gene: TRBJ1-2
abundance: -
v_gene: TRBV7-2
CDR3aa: CASSYGQGNYGYTF
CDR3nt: TGTGCCAGCAGCTACGGACAGGGGAACTATGGCTACACCTTC

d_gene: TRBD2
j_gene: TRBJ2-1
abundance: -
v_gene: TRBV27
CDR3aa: CASSLSWLAGDNEQFF
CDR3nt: TGTGCCAGCAGTTTATCGTGGCTAGCGGGAGACAATGAGCAGTTCTTC

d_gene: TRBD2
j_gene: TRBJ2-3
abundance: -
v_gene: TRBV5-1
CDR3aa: CASSSGAGEGDTQYF
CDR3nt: TGCGCCAGCAGCTCGGGTGCGGGAGAGGGAGATACGCAGTATTTT

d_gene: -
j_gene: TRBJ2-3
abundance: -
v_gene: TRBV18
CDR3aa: CASSPVSPRGTDTQYF
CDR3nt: TGTGCCAGCTCACCAGTCTCCCCAAGGGGTACAGATACGCAGTATTTT

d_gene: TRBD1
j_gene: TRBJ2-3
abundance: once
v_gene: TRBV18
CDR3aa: CASSPIDRVRGTQYF
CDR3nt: TGTGCCAGCTCACCCATTGACAGGGTTAGGGGCACGCAGTATTTT

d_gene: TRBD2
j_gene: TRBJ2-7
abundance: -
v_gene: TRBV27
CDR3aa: CASSRPGGGYEQYF
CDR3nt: TGTGCCAGCAGTCGCCCGGGAGGGGGCTACGAGCAGTACTTC

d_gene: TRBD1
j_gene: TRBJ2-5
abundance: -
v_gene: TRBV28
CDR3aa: CASTWDRERETQYF
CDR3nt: TGTGCCAGCACTTGGGACAGGGAAAGAGAGACCCAGTACTTC

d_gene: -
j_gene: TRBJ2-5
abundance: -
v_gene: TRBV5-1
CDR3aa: CASSPKQGRPPETQYF
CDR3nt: TGCGCCAGCAGCCCAAAACAGGGGAGGCCCCCAGAGACCCAGTACTTC

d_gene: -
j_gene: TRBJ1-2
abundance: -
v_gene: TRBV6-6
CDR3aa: CASSYGGVNRGGYTF
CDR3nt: TGTGCCAGCAGTTACGGGGGCGTGAATAGAGGTGGCTACACCTTC

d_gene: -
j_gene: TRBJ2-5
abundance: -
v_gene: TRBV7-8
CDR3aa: CASSQGRDSLKYQETQYF
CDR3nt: TGTGCCAGCAGCCAGGGTCGGGACTCGCTAAAGTACCAAGAGACCCAGTACTTC

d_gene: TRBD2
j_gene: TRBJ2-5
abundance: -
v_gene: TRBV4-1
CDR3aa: CASRPAGVQETQYF
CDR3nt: TGCGCCAGCAGGCCAGCGGGAGTCCAAGAGACCCAGTACTTC

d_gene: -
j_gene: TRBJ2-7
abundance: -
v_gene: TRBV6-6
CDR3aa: CASSYSAGRYEQYF
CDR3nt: TGTGCCAGCAGTTACTCCGCAGGTCGCTACGAGCAGTACTTC

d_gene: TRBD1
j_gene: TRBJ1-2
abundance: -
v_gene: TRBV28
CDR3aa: CASSSLWDRGSENYGYTF
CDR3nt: TGTGCCAGCAGTTCTTTATGGGACAGGGGGAGTGAAAACTATGGCTACACCTTC

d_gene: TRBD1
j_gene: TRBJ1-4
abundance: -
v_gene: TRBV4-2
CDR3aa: CASSQDPRGRFPKLFF
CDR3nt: TGTGCCAGCAGCCAAGACCCGAGGGGGCGCTTCCCGAAACTGTTTTTT

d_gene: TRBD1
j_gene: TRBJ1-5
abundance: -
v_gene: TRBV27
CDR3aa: CASTPVGETGQPQHF
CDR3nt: TGTGCCAGCACCCCCGTGGGGGAGACAGGGCAGCCCCAGCATTTT

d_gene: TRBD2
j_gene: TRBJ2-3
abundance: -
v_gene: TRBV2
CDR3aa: CASSDPYRRTAGGPGIGLYF
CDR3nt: TGTGCCAGCAGTGATCCCTATCGGAGAACAGCGGGGGGGCCAGGGATTGGTCTGTATTTT

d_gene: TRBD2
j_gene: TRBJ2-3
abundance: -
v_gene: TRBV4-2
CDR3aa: CASSRREGLNSIDTQYF
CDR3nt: TGTGCCAGCAGCCGGCGGGAGGGCCTAAATTCAATCGATACGCAGTATTTT

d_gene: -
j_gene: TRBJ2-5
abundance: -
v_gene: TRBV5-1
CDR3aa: CASSFQGNQETQYF
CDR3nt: TGCGCCAGCAGCTTTCAGGGGAACCAAGAGACCCAGTACTTC

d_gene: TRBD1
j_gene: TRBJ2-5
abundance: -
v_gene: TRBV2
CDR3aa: CASSEKGQWETQYF
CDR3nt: TGTGCCAGCAGTGAAAAGGGACAGTGGGAGACCCAGTACTTC

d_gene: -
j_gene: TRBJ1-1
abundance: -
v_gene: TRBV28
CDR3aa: CASRKFGVWTEAFF
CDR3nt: TGTGCCTCCCGGAAGTTCGGGGTCTGGACTGAAGCTTTCTTT

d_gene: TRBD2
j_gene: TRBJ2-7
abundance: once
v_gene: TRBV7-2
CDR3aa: CASSFIMGGSEQYF
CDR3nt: TGTGCCAGCAGCTTTATTATGGGAGGGAGCGAGCAGTACTTC

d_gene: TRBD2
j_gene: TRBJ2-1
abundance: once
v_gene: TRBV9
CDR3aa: CASSVASGSEQFF
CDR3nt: TGTGCCAGCAGCGTAGCTAGCGGAAGTGAGCAGTTCTTC

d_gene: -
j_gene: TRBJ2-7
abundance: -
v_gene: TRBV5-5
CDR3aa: CASSLDGSWDEQYF
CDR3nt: TGTGCCAGCAGCTTGGATGGGAGTTGGGACGAGCAGTACTTC

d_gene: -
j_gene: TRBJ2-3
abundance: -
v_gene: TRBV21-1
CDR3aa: CASSPVPSYSTDTQYF
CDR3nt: TGTGCCAGCAGCCCCGTCCCGAGTTATAGCACAGATACGCAGTATTTT

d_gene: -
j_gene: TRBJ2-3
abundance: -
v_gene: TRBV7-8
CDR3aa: CASSLQGASTDTQYF
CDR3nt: TGTGCCAGCAGCTTACAAGGAGCGAGCACAGATACGCAGTATTTT

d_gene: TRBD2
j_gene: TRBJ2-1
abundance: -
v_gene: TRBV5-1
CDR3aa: CASSLVVAGDYEQFF
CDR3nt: TGCGCCAGCAGCTTGGTAGTAGCGGGAGACTATGAGCAGTTCTTC

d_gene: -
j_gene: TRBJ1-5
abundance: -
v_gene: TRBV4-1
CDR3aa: CASSQEGAGFQPQHF
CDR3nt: TGCGCCAGCAGCCAAGAGGGGGCAGGGTTTCAGCCCCAGCATTTT

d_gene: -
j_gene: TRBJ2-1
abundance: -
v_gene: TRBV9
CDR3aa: CASSVAGSPFSYNEQFF
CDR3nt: TGTGCCAGCAGCGTAGCCGGTAGCCCCTTTTCCTACAATGAGCAGTTCTTC

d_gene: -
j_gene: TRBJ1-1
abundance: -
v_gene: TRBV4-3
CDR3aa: CASSQDPGHGLNTEAFF
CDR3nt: TGCGCCAGCAGCCAAGACCCAGGGCACGGCCTGAACACTGAAGCTTTCTTT

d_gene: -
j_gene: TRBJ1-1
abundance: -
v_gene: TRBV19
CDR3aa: CASSLSENTEAFF
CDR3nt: TGTGCCAGTAGCCTTTCAGAGAACACTGAAGCTTTCTTT

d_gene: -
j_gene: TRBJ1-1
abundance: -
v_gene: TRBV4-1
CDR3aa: CASSQETGRGAFF
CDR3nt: TGCGCCAGCAGCCAAGAGACAGGAAGGGGGGCTTTCTTT

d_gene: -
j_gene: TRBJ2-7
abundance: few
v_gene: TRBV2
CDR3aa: CASSPQNYEQYF
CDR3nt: TGTGCCAGCAGCCCCCAGAACTACGAGCAGTACTTC

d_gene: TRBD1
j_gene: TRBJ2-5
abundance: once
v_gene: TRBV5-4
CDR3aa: CASSRTGTAETQYF
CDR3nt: TGTGCCAGCAGCAGGACAGGGACAGCGGAGACCCAGTACTTC

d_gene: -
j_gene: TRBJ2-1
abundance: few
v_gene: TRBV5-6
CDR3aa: CASSRVAGANEQFF
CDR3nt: TGTGCCAGCAGCCGCGTGGCGGGGGCCAATGAGCAGTTCTTC

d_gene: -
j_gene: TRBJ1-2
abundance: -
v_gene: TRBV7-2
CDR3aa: CASSSTTGTYGYTF
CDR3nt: TGTGCCAGCAGCTCAACAACAGGAACCTATGGCTACACCTTC

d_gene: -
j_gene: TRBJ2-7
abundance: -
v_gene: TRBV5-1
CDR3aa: CASSLDGTRNEQYF
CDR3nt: TGCGCCAGCAGCTTAGACGGGACAAGGAACGAGCAGTACTTC

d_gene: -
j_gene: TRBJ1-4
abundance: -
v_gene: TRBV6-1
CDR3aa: CASSDYQGHNEKLFF
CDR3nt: TGTGCCAGCAGTGATTACCAGGGGCATAATGAAAAACTGTTTTTT

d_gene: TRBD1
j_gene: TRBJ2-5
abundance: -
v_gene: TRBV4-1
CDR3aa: CASSHDREETQYF
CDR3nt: TGCGCCAGCAGCCACGACAGGGAAGAGACCCAGTACTTC